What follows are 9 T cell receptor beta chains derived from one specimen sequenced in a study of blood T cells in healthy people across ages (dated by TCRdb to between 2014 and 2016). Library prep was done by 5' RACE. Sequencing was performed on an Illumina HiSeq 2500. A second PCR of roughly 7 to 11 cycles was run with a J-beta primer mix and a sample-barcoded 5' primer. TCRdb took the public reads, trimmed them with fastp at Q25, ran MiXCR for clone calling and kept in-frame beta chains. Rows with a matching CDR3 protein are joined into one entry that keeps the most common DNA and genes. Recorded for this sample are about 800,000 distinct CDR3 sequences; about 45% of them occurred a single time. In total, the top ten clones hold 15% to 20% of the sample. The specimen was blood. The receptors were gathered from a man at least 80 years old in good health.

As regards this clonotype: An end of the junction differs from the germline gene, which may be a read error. The CDR3: CTSSLNLGDPEQYF. The CDR3 DNA reads as TGCACCAGCAGCTTGAATCTGGGGGATCCCGAGCAGTACTTC. The V and J genes are TRBV5-1 and TRBJ2-7; TRBD1 or TRBD2 may be the D gene (5 bases each). The germline gives CDR1 SGHRS, CDR2 YFSETQ. CDR3 size: 14 residues.

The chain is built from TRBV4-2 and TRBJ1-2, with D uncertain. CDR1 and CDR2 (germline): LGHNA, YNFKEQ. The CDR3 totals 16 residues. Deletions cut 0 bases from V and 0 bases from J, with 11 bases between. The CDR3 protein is CASSQEVVSANYGYTF. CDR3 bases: TGTGCCAGCAGCCAAGAAGTTGTCAGCGCTAACTATGGCTACACCTTC.

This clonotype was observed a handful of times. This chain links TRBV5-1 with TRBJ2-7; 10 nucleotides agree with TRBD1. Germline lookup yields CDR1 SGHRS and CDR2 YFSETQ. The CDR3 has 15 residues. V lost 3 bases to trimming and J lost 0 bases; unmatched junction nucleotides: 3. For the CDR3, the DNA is TGCGCCAGCAGCTACGGGACAGGGGTCTCCTACGAGCAGTACTTC. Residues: CASSYGTGVSYEQYF.

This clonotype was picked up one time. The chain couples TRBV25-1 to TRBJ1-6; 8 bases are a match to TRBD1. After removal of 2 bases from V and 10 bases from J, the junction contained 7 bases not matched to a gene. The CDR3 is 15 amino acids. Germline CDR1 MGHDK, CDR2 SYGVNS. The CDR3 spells CASSERAGGYSPLHF. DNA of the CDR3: TGTGCCAGCAGTGAAAGGGCAGGGGGCTACTCACCCCTCCACTTT.

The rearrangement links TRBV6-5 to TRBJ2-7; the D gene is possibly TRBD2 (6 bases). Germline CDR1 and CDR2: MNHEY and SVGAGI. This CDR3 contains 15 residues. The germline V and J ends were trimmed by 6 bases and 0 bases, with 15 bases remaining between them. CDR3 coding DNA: TGTGCCAGCAGCCGGGGGAGGAGGAGCTCCTACGAGCAGTACTTC. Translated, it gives CASSRGRRSSYEQYF.

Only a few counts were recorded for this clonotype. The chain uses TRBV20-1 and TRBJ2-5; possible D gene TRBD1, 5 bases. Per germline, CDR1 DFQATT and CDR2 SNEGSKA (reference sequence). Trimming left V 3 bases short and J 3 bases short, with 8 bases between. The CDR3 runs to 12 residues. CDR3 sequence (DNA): TGCAGTGCTAGCAAACAGGAAGAGACCCAGTACTTC. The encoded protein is CSASKQEETQYF.

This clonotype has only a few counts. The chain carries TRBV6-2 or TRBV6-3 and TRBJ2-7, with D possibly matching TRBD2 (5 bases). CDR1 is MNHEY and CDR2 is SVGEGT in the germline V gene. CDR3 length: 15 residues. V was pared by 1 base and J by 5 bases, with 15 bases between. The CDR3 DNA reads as TGTGCCAGCAGTTACTACCGGGGTCGAGTTGACGAGCAGTACTTC. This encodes CASSYYRGRVDEQYF.

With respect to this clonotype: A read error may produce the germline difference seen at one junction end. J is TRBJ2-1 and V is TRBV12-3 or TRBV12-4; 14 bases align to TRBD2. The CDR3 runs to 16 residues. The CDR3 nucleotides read TGTGCTAGCAGGTCCGGACTAGCGGGAGGCATCAATGAGCAGTTCTTC. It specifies CASRSGLAGGINEQFF.

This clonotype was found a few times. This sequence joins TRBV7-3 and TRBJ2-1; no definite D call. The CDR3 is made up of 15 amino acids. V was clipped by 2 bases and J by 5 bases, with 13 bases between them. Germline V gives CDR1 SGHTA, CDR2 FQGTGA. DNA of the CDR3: TGTGCCAGCAGCTTATTTGCGCTGACGGACAATGAGCAGTTCTTC. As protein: CASSLFALTDNEQFF.